These T cell receptor beta chains were read from a single sample in a study of cytomegalovirus exposure and HLA in healthy donors. Sequencing used immunoSEQ multiplex PCR; TCRdb keeps in-frame clones, though not all of them. The sample shows under 200,000 clones, over 80% of them seen only once. Sequenced input: PBMCs. Receptor source: a girl aged 5-17 years in good health and CMV-seropositive. Both conserved end residues are part of each CDR3. A D gene is named only where the DNA matches it firmly. Clone size, where shown, is once, few, many, or a class for clones that have expanded.

v_call: TRBV18; j_call: TRBJ2-5; d_call: TRBD2; clone_size: .; cdr3_aa: CASSPGTSGEETQYF; cdr3_nt: TGTGCCAGCTCACCGGGGACTAGCGGAGAAGAGACCCAGTACTTC
v_call: TRBV5-1; j_call: TRBJ2-2; d_call: .; clone_size: once; cdr3_aa: CASSPERGGNTGELFF; cdr3_nt: TGCGCCAGCAGCCCAGAGAGGGGAGGAAACACCGGGGAGCTGTTTTTT
v_call: TRBV10-2; j_call: TRBJ2-1; d_call: TRBD2; clone_size: .; cdr3_aa: CASSEYTGGEGDEQFF; cdr3_nt: TGCGCCAGCAGTGAGTACACGGGAGGAGAAGGGGATGAGCAGTTCTTC
v_call: TRBV7-8; j_call: TRBJ2-7; d_call: .; clone_size: once; cdr3_aa: CASSPRGAGNSYEQYF; cdr3_nt: TGTGCCAGCAGCCCCCGAGGGGCGGGAAACTCCTACGAGCAGTACTTC
v_call: TRBV7-6; j_call: TRBJ2-6; d_call: TRBD1; clone_size: .; cdr3_aa: CASSLAAGGPPNVLTF; cdr3_nt: TGTGCCAGCAGCTTAGCGGCAGGGGGTCCACCCAACGTCCTGACTTTC
v_call: TRBV5-8; j_call: TRBJ1-2; d_call: .; clone_size: .; cdr3_aa: CASSRGGIGYGYTF; cdr3_nt: TGTGCCAGCAGCCGGGGCGGGATAGGGTATGGCTACACCTTC
v_call: TRBV4-1; j_call: TRBJ2-2; d_call: .; clone_size: .; cdr3_aa: CASSPRHGTRELFF; cdr3_nt: TGCGCCAGCAGCCCCAGACATGGCACCCGGGAGCTGTTTTTT
v_call: TRBV5-6; j_call: TRBJ2-3; d_call: TRBD2; clone_size: .; cdr3_aa: CASSFGLVSTDTQYF; cdr3_nt: TGTGCCAGCAGCTTCGGACTAGTGAGCACAGATACGCAGTATTTT
v_call: TRBV29-1; j_call: TRBJ1-1; d_call: .; clone_size: .; cdr3_aa: CSVAEPEAFF; cdr3_nt: TGCAGCGTTGCCGAGCCTGAAGCTTTCTTT
v_call: TRBV19; j_call: TRBJ1-5; d_call: .; clone_size: .; cdr3_aa: CASSLQNGFNQPQHF; cdr3_nt: TGTGCCAGTAGTCTCCAGAACGGGTTCAATCAGCCCCAGCATTTT
v_call: TRBV7-3; j_call: TRBJ2-7; d_call: TRBD1; clone_size: few; cdr3_aa: CASRDRGREQYF; cdr3_nt: TGTGCCAGCCGGGACAGGGGGCGGGAGCAGTACTTC
v_call: TRBV5-4; j_call: TRBJ2-1; d_call: .; clone_size: .; cdr3_aa: CASSLYGNNEQFF; cdr3_nt: TGTGCCAGCAGCTTGTACGGGAACAATGAGCAGTTCTTC
v_call: TRBV7-3; j_call: TRBJ2-3; d_call: TRBD2; clone_size: few; cdr3_aa: CASSLTTPGGPGTDTQYF; cdr3_nt: TGTGCCAGCAGCTTAACTACCCCGGGGGGGCCGGGCACAGATACGCAGTATTTT
v_call: TRBV6-1; j_call: TRBJ1-1; d_call: .; clone_size: .; cdr3_aa: CASSPQAIMNTEAFF; cdr3_nt: TGTGCCAGCAGCCCACAGGCTATTATGAACACTGAAGCTTTCTTT
v_call: TRBV19; j_call: TRBJ1-5; d_call: TRBD1; clone_size: .; cdr3_aa: CASSIDGQGANQPQHF; cdr3_nt: TGTGCCAGTAGTATAGATGGACAGGGGGCCAATCAGCCCCAGCATTTT
v_call: TRBV28; j_call: TRBJ1-2; d_call: .; clone_size: .; cdr3_aa: CASSLWGGGYTF; cdr3_nt: TGTGCCAGCAGCCTCTGGGGAGGGGGCTACACCTTC